This record looks at one TCR beta chain sequence and its context. Its antigen is not identified. Primers included in the PCR were 60 Vbeta and 13 Jbeta primers. Assay: immunoSEQ multiplex PCR; the TCRdb copy retains only in-frame clones and omits some. The sample consists of some 180,000 clones, more than 75% of them appearing once. Germline-derived CDR1 and CDR2 are MGHRA and YSYEKL. Germline trimming cut 4 bases from V and 2 bases from J; bases unmatched to any gene: 5. The CDR3 is 14 residues long. This record comes from a study of cytomegalovirus exposure and HLA in healthy donors. Overall study results and limits: In a later analysis, DRB1 alleles had the most associated TCRs; HLA-C alleles the fewest.

This sequence joins TRBV4-1 and TRBJ2-7; 7 positions agree with TRBD1. The receptor's source is a woman in her 30s in good health and CMV-seropositive. The sequenced material came from PBMCs. CDR3 DNA sequence: TGCGCCAGCAGCCTCCGGACAGGACCCTACGAGCAGTACTTC. Translation gives CASSLRTGPYEQYF.